These 4 T cell receptor beta chains originate from one sample sequenced in a study of CD8+ T cells in alopecia areata. Indicated treatment: oral pan-JAK inhibitor, 5-10 mg twice daily. cDNA reverse transcribed from extracted RNA served as the sequencing template. Here immunoSEQ multiplex PCR was the method, and the copy in TCRdb shows in-frame clones only, minus some. The table includes around 300,000 clones, about 60% detected once. The source material was CD4+ T cells sorted from blood, sampled around week 54, from a patient treated with tofacitinib. Receptor source: a human donor with alopecia areata.

V and J are TRBV2 and TRBJ2-5; 11 bases align to TRBD2. Germline lookup yields CDR1 SNHLY and CDR2 FYNNEI. This CDR3 has 15 amino acids. J lost 4 bases, V lost 6 bases, and 7 bases had no gene match. CDR3 protein: CASSVTSGAPETQYF. The CDR3 DNA follows: TGTGCCAGCAGCGTGACTAGCGGGGCGCCAGAGACCCAGTACTTC.

This clone came up once. The chain links TRBV30 to TRBJ1-6; no firm D call. This CDR3 comprises 13 residues. Trimming took off 5 bases at V and 9 bases at J, with 14 bases between the two ends. Germline loops: CDR1 GTSNPN, CDR2 SVGIG (reference sequence). The DNA of the CDR3 is TGTGCCTGGGCCGCCGGATGGGGTTCACCCCTCCACTTT. Its translation is CAWAAGWGSPLHF.

This chain links TRBV30 with TRBJ2-7; D may be TRBD1 (5 bases). The CDR3 contains 14 residues. CDR1 GTSNPN and CDR2 SVGIG come from the germline V gene (reference sequence). V was clipped by 2 bases and J by 0 bases, with 11 bases between them. CDR3 bases: TGTGCCTGGAGTAGGAAGACAGCCTCCTACGAGCAGTACTTC. Translated, it gives CAWSRKTASYEQYF.

There are a few counts of this clone. The chain recombines TRBV5-1 with TRBJ1-2, with D maybe TRBD1 (6 bases). Germline V gene sequence: CDR1 SGHRS, CDR2 YFSETQ. The CDR3 extends over 15 amino acids. The V end lost 0 bases, the J end lost 6 bases, and 15 bases lay between the germline ends. CDR3 nucleotide sequence: TGCGCCAGCAGCTTGGAATCTTGGGGGGCAGATGGCTACACCTTC. Translating it yields CASSLESWGADGYTF. Filled out from reference TRBV5-1 and TRBJ1-2, the complete variable domain reads KAGVTQTPRYLIKTRGQQVTLSCSPISGHRSVSWYQQTPGQGLQFLFEYFSETQRNKGNFPGRFSGRQFSNSRSEMNVSTLELGDSALYLCASSLESWGADGYTFGSGTRLTVV.